Reported below is one TCR beta chain. Its target is unknown. Researchers ran the PCR with 60 Vbeta and 13 Jbeta primers. The method was immunoSEQ multiplex PCR; TCRdb's version includes in-frame clones alone and lacks a portion of them. The sample includes about 190,000 clones, roughly 80% of them seen just once. These data come from a study of cytomegalovirus exposure and HLA in healthy donors. Broader study findings: Later analysis placed DRB1 highest and HLA-C lowest in TCR association rates, which differed by HLA locus.

The CDR3 loop spans 16 amino acids. V shed 6 bases, J shed 0 bases, and the junction held 5 bases outside the gene matches. Per the germline V gene, CDR1 is PRHDT and CDR2 is FYEKMQ (reference sequence). This sequence originates from a woman under 30 in good health and CMV-seronegative. The rearrangement links TRBV13 to TRBJ2-6, with TRBD1 matching over 7 bases. The sample taken for sequencing was PBMCs. Here the CDR3 DNA reads TGTGCCAGCAGAACCGACAGGGACTCTGGGGCCAACGTCCTGACTTTC. Its protein is CASRTDRDSGANVLTF.